The source of this TCR beta chain is a study of T cells in Graves' hyperthyroidism and ophthalmopathy. Study summary: Staff took peripheral blood when the initial diagnosis was made, before any treatment began. Whole-study findings and limits: Most clonotypes expanded in the thyroid (above 0.001) were also present in blood.

Trimming pared 1 base from V and 5 bases from J, leaving 6 bases between. Germline CDR1 is SGHTA and CDR2 is FQGTGA. The CDR3 sequence is 13 residues long. With respect to this clonotype: Its specificity is not known.

Amplification of TCR beta CDR3 regions was performed using RNA transcripts as template. The HTBI primer set was used in a first-round RT-PCR of the TCR CDR3. TCRdb fed the multiplex PCR reads into MiXCR, producing one record per CDR3 protein. The repertoire consists of about 340,000 distinct CDR3 sequences, with over 15% occurring once and the leading ten covering about 49%. This sequence joins TRBV7-3 and TRBJ2-1, with D tentatively TRBD2 (5 bases). The sequencing sample was made of blood. The sequence came from a woman in her 50s with Graves' hyperthyroidism. Here the CDR3 DNA reads TGTGCCAGCAGCTTAATAGCGAACAATGAGCAGTTCTTC. This codes for CASSLIANNEQFF.